The clone carrying this T cell receptor beta chain was seen more than once but under ten times. The antigen is unknown. The sample belongs to a study of T-cell memory formation after mild COVID-19. In the study overall: TCR clustering was largely donor specific. Study results and limitations: Clones that got smaller from day 15 to 85 had even CD4/CD8, while clones growing later tipped toward CD4+.

TCRdb ran MiXCR on the 5' RACE reads and lists one entry per CDR3 protein. The table shows roughly 510,000 distinct CDR3 sequences, with roughly 17% occurring only once. The V and J ends lost 3 bases and 5 bases respectively, with 10 bases between them. CDR1 and CDR2 from the germline V gene are MNHEY and SVGAGI. The CDR3 has 13 amino acids. The rearrangement links TRBV6-5 to TRBJ1-1; D possibly corresponds to TRBD1 (6 bases). This sequence was found in an adult woman who had mild COVID-19 (a few samples of this study predate the infection). Cell type and time point are not known. Sequencing was performed on PBMCs or a T cell subset sorted from them (not recorded which). The CDR3 sequence: CASSYTGRTEAFF. Here the CDR3 DNA reads TGTGCCAGCAGTTATACAGGGCGGACTGAAGCTTTCTTT.